This is a list of T cell receptor beta chains from one sample in a study of blood T cell repertoires in COVID-19. Assay used: immunoSEQ multiplex PCR; TCRdb lists only in-frame clones, some missing. Of approximately 220,000 clones listed, 75% to 90% are singletons. The sample consisted of PBMCs or T cells enriched from blood (not recorded which). The receptors shown here come from a woman aged 40-49 years with acute COVID-19. The CDR3 runs from the conserved cysteine through the conserved F or W. The D gene is left open where the match is weak. A row's size may be missing; if present it is once, few, many or a size class.

j_call: TRBJ1-1; v_call: TRBV15; d_call: TRBD1; clone_size: NA; cdr3_nt: TGTGCCACCAGCGGACAGGCGAACACTGAAGCTTTCTTT; cdr3_aa: CATSGQANTEAFF
j_call: TRBJ1-1; v_call: TRBV5-1; d_call: TRBD1; clone_size: once; cdr3_nt: TGCGCCAGCAGACTACGAGGACAGGGGAATAACACTGAAGCTTTCTTT; cdr3_aa: CASRLRGQGNNTEAFF
j_call: TRBJ1-1; v_call: TRBV3-1/TRBV3-2; d_call: NA; clone_size: NA; cdr3_nt: TGTGCCAGCAGCCACTCAGGGGAAGCTTTCTTT; cdr3_aa: CASSHSGEAFF
j_call: TRBJ1-3; v_call: TRBV6-2/TRBV6-3; d_call: NA; clone_size: once; cdr3_nt: TGTGCCAGCAGCCCTGGACACCCTTACCCCGGAAACACCATATATTTT; cdr3_aa: CASSPGHPYPGNTIYF
j_call: TRBJ1-1; v_call: TRBV30; d_call: NA; clone_size: NA; cdr3_nt: TGTGCCTGGACGAATACCAGGAACACTGAAGCTTTCTTT; cdr3_aa: CAWTNTRNTEAFF
j_call: TRBJ2-2; v_call: TRBV7-9; d_call: TRBD1; clone_size: NA; cdr3_nt: TGTGCCAGCAGCTCCCGACAGGGGGCACGCACCGGGGAGCTGTTTTTT; cdr3_aa: CASSSRQGARTGELFF
j_call: TRBJ2-1; v_call: TRBV18; d_call: NA; clone_size: NA; cdr3_nt: TGTGCCAGCTCACACGGGGGCTACAATGAGCAGTTCTTC; cdr3_aa: CASSHGGYNEQFF
j_call: TRBJ1-5; v_call: TRBV12-3/TRBV12-4; d_call: NA; clone_size: NA; cdr3_nt: TGTGCCAGCAGTTTTACCGGGGATCAGCCCCAGCATTTT; cdr3_aa: CASSFTGDQPQHF
j_call: TRBJ1-2; v_call: TRBV6-5; d_call: NA; clone_size: NA; cdr3_nt: TGTGCCAGCAGTTACGGGCAGACCAAGGGGAACTATGGCTACACCTTC; cdr3_aa: CASSYGQTKGNYGYTF
j_call: TRBJ2-7; v_call: TRBV19; d_call: NA; clone_size: NA; cdr3_nt: TGTGCCAGTAGTACCCCTGCGAGATCCTACGAGCAGTACTTC; cdr3_aa: CASSTPARSYEQYF
j_call: TRBJ1-6; v_call: TRBV19; d_call: NA; clone_size: few; cdr3_nt: TGTGCCAGTAGTATAGCCCGGGGGGCGCGGTATAATTCACCCCTCCACTTT; cdr3_aa: CASSIARGARYNSPLHF
j_call: TRBJ1-1; v_call: TRBV19; d_call: NA; clone_size: NA; cdr3_nt: TGTGCCAGTAGTACGACAGGTAACACTGAAGCTTTCTTT; cdr3_aa: CASSTTGNTEAFF
j_call: TRBJ1-5; v_call: TRBV5-3; d_call: TRBD1; clone_size: NA; cdr3_nt: TGTGCCCCGAAGCGACAGGGGGCATACGGCAATCAGCCCCAGCATTTT; cdr3_aa: CAPKRQGAYGNQPQHF
j_call: TRBJ1-1; v_call: TRBV19; d_call: TRBD1; clone_size: NA; cdr3_nt: TGTGCCAGTACCGGACAGGTAATGAACACTGAAGCTTTCTTT; cdr3_aa: CASTGQVMNTEAFF
j_call: TRBJ1-2; v_call: TRBV7-8; d_call: NA; clone_size: NA; cdr3_nt: TGTGCCAGCAGCCCTAGGGGAGGCGGATCTAACTATGGCTACACCTTC; cdr3_aa: CASSPRGGGSNYGYTF
j_call: TRBJ1-2; v_call: TRBV21-1; d_call: NA; clone_size: NA; cdr3_nt: TGTGCCAGCAGCGTACAGGGGTCCCACTATGGCTACACCTTC; cdr3_aa: CASSVQGSHYGYTF
j_call: TRBJ2-4; v_call: TRBV18; d_call: TRBD1; clone_size: few; cdr3_nt: TGTGCCAGCTCACTGACAGGGTACGCCGGGAACATTCAGTACTTC; cdr3_aa: CASSLTGYAGNIQYF
j_call: TRBJ1-4; v_call: TRBV3-1/TRBV3-2; d_call: TRBD1; clone_size: NA; cdr3_nt: TGTGCCAGCAGCCAGCCGGGACAGGGGTTGGAAAAACTGTTTTTT; cdr3_aa: CASSQPGQGLEKLFF
j_call: TRBJ2-1; v_call: TRBV15; d_call: TRBD1; clone_size: NA; cdr3_nt: TGTGCCACCAGCAGAGACGTGACAGGGATCGACAATGAGCAGTTCTTC; cdr3_aa: CATSRDVTGIDNEQFF
j_call: TRBJ1-2; v_call: TRBV7-8; d_call: TRBD1; clone_size: NA; cdr3_nt: TGTGCCAGCAGCTTAGGGTCCAGGGGGAGGGGCTACACCTTC; cdr3_aa: CASSLGSRGRGYTF
j_call: TRBJ1-6; v_call: TRBV6-1; d_call: NA; clone_size: NA; cdr3_nt: TGTGCCAGCAGTGCCACAGGGCGGGGGGCTTATAATTCACCCCTCCACTTT; cdr3_aa: CASSATGRGAYNSPLHF
j_call: TRBJ1-2; v_call: TRBV30; d_call: TRBD1; clone_size: NA; cdr3_nt: TGTGCCTGCGAGCGGGACAGGGCAGGAGGCTACACCTTC; cdr3_aa: CACERDRAGGYTF
j_call: TRBJ1-2; v_call: TRBV19; d_call: TRBD1; clone_size: few; cdr3_nt: TGTGCCAGTAGTAGCAGGGGGCGCAGGGCCTACACCTTC; cdr3_aa: CASSSRGRRAYTF
j_call: TRBJ1-4; v_call: TRBV2; d_call: NA; clone_size: NA; cdr3_nt: TGTGCCAGCAGTGAAGGGGCTGAAAAACTGTTTTTT; cdr3_aa: CASSEGAEKLFF
j_call: TRBJ1-1; v_call: TRBV9; d_call: TRBD1; clone_size: few; cdr3_nt: TGTGCCAGCAGCCCCCGACAGGGGTTAGAAGCTTTCTTT; cdr3_aa: CASSPRQGLEAFF
j_call: TRBJ1-2; v_call: TRBV3-1/TRBV3-2; d_call: NA; clone_size: NA; cdr3_nt: TGTGCCAGCAGTCAATCAGGGAAAGCTAACTATGGCTACACCTTC; cdr3_aa: CASSQSGKANYGYTF
j_call: TRBJ1-3; v_call: TRBV19; d_call: TRBD1; clone_size: NA; cdr3_nt: TGTGCCAGTAGTCGACAGGGGACTGGAAACACCATATATTTT; cdr3_aa: CASSRQGTGNTIYF
j_call: TRBJ1-3; v_call: TRBV29-1; d_call: NA; clone_size: NA; cdr3_nt: TGCAGCGTCGCAACAAAACCTGGAAACACCATATATTTT; cdr3_aa: CSVATKPGNTIYF
j_call: TRBJ1-6; v_call: TRBV3-1/TRBV3-2; d_call: NA; clone_size: NA; cdr3_nt: TGTGCCAGCAGCCAAGATCTGAGGGTGCGCTCACCCCTCCACTTT; cdr3_aa: CASSQDLRVRSPLHF
j_call: TRBJ2-6; v_call: TRBV7-8; d_call: NA; clone_size: NA; cdr3_nt: TGTGCCAGCAGCCCGATGCGGGTGGTGGGGGCCAACGTCCTGACTTTC; cdr3_aa: CASSPMRVVGANVLTF
j_call: TRBJ1-1; v_call: TRBV27; d_call: NA; clone_size: NA; cdr3_nt: TGTGCCACGAGGGGAGGGATTGAAGCTTTCTTT; cdr3_aa: CATRGGIEAFF
j_call: TRBJ1-2; v_call: TRBV5-6; d_call: NA; clone_size: NA; cdr3_nt: TGTGCCAGCAGCTTGCTGGCCTTGGGGGCTGGTGGCTACACCTTC; cdr3_aa: CASSLLALGAGGYTF
j_call: TRBJ1-5; v_call: TRBV30; d_call: NA; clone_size: NA; cdr3_nt: TGTGCCTGGTCTAGGGGAAATCAGCCCCAGCATTTT; cdr3_aa: CAWSRGNQPQHF
j_call: TRBJ1-4; v_call: TRBV11-2; d_call: NA; clone_size: NA; cdr3_nt: TGTGCCAGCAGCCACTCCCTAGAAAAACTGTTTTTT; cdr3_aa: CASSHSLEKLFF
j_call: TRBJ1-2; v_call: TRBV24-1; d_call: NA; clone_size: NA; cdr3_nt: TGTGCCACCAGTGATCCCCTCAAGGAGGGGAGCATCTATGGCTACACCTTC; cdr3_aa: CATSDPLKEGSIYGYTF
j_call: TRBJ1-2; v_call: TRBV9; d_call: NA; clone_size: NA; cdr3_nt: TGTGCCAGCAGCGAGGGGGGGCGCGCCGTCTATGGCTACACCTTC; cdr3_aa: CASSEGGRAVYGYTF
j_call: TRBJ1-1; v_call: TRBV5-1; d_call: NA; clone_size: NA; cdr3_nt: TGCGCCAGCAGCAAAACCGGGGGATTGAACACTGAAGCTTTCTTT; cdr3_aa: CASSKTGGLNTEAFF
j_call: TRBJ2-3; v_call: TRBV5-4; d_call: TRBD2; clone_size: NA; cdr3_nt: TGTGCCAGCAGCTCGATGCGGGGGTTCCGCACAGATACGCAGTATTTT; cdr3_aa: CASSSMRGFRTDTQYF
j_call: TRBJ1-1; v_call: TRBV6-5; d_call: TRBD1; clone_size: NA; cdr3_nt: TGTGCCAGCGTGGGACAGGGGAACACTGAAGCTTTCTTT; cdr3_aa: CASVGQGNTEAFF
j_call: TRBJ1-4; v_call: TRBV19; d_call: NA; clone_size: NA; cdr3_nt: TGTGCCAGTAGTAAGCTCGATGAAAAACTGTTTTTT; cdr3_aa: CASSKLDEKLFF
j_call: TRBJ2-3; v_call: TRBV2; d_call: TRBD1; clone_size: few; cdr3_nt: TGTGCCAGCAAGACGACAGGGAACACAGATACGCAGTATTTT; cdr3_aa: CASKTTGNTDTQYF
j_call: TRBJ1-5; v_call: TRBV7-2; d_call: TRBD1; clone_size: NA; cdr3_nt: TGTGCCAGCGCGGACAGGGCGAATCAGCCCCAGCATTTT; cdr3_aa: CASADRANQPQHF
j_call: TRBJ2-7; v_call: TRBV12-3/TRBV12-4; d_call: TRBD1; clone_size: NA; cdr3_nt: TGTGCCAGCGCCGACAGGGCCGAGCAGTACTTC; cdr3_aa: CASADRAEQYF
j_call: TRBJ2-2; v_call: TRBV2; d_call: TRBD2; clone_size: NA; cdr3_nt: TGTGCCAGCAAAGAACCCGGGACTAGCGGGGGGGCCACCGGGGAGCTGTTTTTT; cdr3_aa: CASKEPGTSGGATGELFF
j_call: TRBJ2-3; v_call: TRBV4-1; d_call: TRBD2; clone_size: NA; cdr3_nt: TGCGCCAGCAGCCAACTAGCGGGGGGGCCAGATACGCAGTATTTT; cdr3_aa: CASSQLAGGPDTQYF